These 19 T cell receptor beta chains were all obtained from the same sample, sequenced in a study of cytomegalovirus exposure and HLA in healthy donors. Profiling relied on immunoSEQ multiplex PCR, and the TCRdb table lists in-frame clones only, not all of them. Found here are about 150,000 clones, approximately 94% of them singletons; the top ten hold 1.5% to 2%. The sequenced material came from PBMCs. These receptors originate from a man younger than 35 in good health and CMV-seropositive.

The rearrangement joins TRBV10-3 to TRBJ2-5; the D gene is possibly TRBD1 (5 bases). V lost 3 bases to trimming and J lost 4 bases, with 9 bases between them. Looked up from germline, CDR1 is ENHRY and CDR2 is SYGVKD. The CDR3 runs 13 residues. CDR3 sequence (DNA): TGTGCCATCAGTGACCGGCAGGGAGAGACCCAGTACTTC. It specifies CAISDRQGETQYF.

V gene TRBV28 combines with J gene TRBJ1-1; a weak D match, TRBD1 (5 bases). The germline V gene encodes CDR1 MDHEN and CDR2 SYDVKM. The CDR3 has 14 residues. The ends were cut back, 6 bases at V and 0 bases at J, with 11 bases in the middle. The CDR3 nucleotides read TGTGCCAGCAGCTACAGGTCCATGAACACTGAAGCTTTCTTT. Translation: CASSYRSMNTEAFF.

The CDR3 coding sequence is TGTGCCAGCAGCTTAGGGATATGGACAGGGGAGAAAGGCTACACCTTC. As protein: CASSLGIWTGEKGYTF. The chain joins TRBV11-2 to TRBJ1-2, with 9 bases identical to TRBD1. The CDR3 is 16 residues long. Trimming cost V 1 base and J 8 bases; bases outside gene matches: 11. The V gene's germline CDR1 is SGHAT and CDR2 FQNNGV.

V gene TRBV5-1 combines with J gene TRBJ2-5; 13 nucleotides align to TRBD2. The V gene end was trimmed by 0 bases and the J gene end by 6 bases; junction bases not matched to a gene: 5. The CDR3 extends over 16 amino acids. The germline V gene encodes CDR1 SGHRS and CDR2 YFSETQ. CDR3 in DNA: TGCGCCAGCAGCTTGGTCACGACTAGCGGGAGGAAGACCCAGTACTTC. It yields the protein CASSLVTTSGRKTQYF.

CDR3 sequence (DNA): TGTGCCAGCAGCTTCAAGACTAGCGGGAGACAGACCCAGTACTTC. Translating it yields CASSFKTSGRQTQYF. This chain joins TRBV5-4 and TRBJ2-5, with 12 bases that match TRBD2. Germline CDR1 SGHNT, CDR2 YYREEE (reference sequence). The CDR3 is 15 amino acids. Losses at the gene ends were 2 bases for V and 6 bases for J; bases not matched to a gene: 5.

CDR3 DNA: TGTGCCAGCAGTGCCCAGGGGGCGGCAGTTGCGGAAAAACTGTTTTTT. It yields the protein CASSAQGAAVAEKLFF. The gene calls are TRBV28 and TRBJ1-4; 8 bases line up with TRBD1. The CDR3 is 16 residues long. The V and J ends lost 5 bases and 8 bases, in that order; junction bases with no gene match: 13. Germline-derived CDR1 and CDR2 are MDHEN and SYDVKM.

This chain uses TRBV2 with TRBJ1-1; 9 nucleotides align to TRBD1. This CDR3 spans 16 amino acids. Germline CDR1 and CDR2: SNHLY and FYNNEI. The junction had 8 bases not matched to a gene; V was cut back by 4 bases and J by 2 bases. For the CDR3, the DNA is TGTGCCAGCAGTGGCCAACAGGGGGCACGCAACACTGAAGCTTTCTTT. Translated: CASSGQQGARNTEAFF. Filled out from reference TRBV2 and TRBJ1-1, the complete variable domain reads EPEVTQTPSHQVTQMGQEVILRCVPISNHLYFYWYRQILGQKVEFLVSFYNNEISEKSEIFDDQFSVERPDGSNFTLKIRSTKLEDSAMYFCASSGQQGARNTEAFFGQGTRLTVV.

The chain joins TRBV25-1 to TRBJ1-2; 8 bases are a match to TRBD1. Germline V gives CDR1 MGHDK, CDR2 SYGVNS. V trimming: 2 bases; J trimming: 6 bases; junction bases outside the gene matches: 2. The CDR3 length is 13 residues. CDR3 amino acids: CASSERTGHGYTF. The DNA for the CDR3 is TGTGCCAGCAGTGAAAGGACAGGGCATGGCTACACCTTC.

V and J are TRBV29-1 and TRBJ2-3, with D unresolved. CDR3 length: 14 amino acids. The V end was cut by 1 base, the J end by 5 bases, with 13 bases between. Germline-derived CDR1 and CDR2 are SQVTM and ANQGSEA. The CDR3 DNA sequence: TGCAGCGTTGAAGCGCCGTACTCCCAAGATACGCAGTATTTT. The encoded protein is CSVEAPYSQDTQYF.

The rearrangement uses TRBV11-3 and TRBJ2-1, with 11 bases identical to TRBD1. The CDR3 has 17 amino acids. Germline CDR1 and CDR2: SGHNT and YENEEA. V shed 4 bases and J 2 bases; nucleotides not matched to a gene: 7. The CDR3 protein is CASSSARTGGPYNEQFF. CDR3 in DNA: TGTGCCAGCAGCTCGGCTCGGACAGGGGGCCCCTACAATGAGCAGTTCTTC.

The CDR3 bases are TGCGCCAGCAGCTCCGGGACTGGCTACAATGAGCAGTTCTTC. Its translation: CASSSGTGYNEQFF. The chain uses TRBV5-1 and TRBJ2-1; tentative D call: TRBD2 (6 bases). The germline V gene has CDR1 SGHRS and CDR2 YFSETQ. The V end was cut by 3 bases, the J end by 3 bases, with 10 bases between. The CDR3 covers 14 residues.

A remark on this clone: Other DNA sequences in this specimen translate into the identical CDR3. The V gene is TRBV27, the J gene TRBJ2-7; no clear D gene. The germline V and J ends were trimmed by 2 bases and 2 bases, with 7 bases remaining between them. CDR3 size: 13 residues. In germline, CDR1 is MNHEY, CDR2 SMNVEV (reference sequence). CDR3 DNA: TGTGCCAGCAGTTTAACTCCTACCTACGAGCAGTACTTC. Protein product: CASSLTPTYEQYF.

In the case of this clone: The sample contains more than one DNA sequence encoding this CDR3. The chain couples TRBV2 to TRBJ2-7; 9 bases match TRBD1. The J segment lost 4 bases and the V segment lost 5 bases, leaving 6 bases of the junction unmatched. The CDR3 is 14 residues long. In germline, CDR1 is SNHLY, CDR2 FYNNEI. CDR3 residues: CASSLGQGPYEQYF. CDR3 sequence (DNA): TGTGCCAGCAGTCTGGGACAGGGACCTTACGAGCAGTACTTC.

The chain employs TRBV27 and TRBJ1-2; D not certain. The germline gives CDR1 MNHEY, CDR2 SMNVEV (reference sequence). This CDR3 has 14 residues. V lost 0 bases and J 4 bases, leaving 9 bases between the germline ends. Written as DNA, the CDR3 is TGTGCCAGCAGTTTATCGAGGGAAGGCTATGGCTACACCTTC. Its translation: CASSLSREGYGYTF.

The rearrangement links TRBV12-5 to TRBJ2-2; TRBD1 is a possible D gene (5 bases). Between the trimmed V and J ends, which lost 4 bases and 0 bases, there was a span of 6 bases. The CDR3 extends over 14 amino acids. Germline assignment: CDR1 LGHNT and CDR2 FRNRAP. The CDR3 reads CASGWGANTGELFF. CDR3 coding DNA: TGTGCTAGTGGTTGGGGCGCGAACACCGGGGAGCTGTTTTTT.

The CDR3 coding sequence is TGTGCCAGCAGCCAAGCCCCTTTTAATCAGCCCCAGCATTTT. Its translation is CASSQAPFNQPQHF. The chain carries TRBV7-8 and TRBJ1-5; D gene unclear. Germline V CDR1 and CDR2: SGHVS, FQNEAQ. Trimming cost V 5 bases and J 4 bases, with 12 bases left between them. CDR3 size: 14 residues.

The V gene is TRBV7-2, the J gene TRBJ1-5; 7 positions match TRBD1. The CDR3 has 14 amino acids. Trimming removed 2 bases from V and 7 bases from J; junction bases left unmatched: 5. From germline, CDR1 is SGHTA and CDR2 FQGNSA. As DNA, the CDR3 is TGTGCCAGCAGCTTAAAAGGGGGCGGGCAGCCCCAGCATTTT. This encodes CASSLKGGGQPQHF.

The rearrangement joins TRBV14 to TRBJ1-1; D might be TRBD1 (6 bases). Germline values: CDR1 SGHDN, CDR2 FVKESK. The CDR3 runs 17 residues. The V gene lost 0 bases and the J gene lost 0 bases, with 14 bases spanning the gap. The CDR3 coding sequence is TGTGCCAGCAGCCAAGATCTTATGGCAGGGGTGAACACTGAAGCTTTCTTT. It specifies CASSQDLMAGVNTEAFF.

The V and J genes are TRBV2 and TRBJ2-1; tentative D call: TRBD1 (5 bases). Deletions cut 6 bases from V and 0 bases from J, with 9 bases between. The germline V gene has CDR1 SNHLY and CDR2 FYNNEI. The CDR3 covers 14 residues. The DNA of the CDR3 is TGTGCCAGCAGCCGACAGAGCTCCTACAATGAGCAGTTCTTC. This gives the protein CASSRQSSYNEQFF.